Described below is a single T cell receptor (beta chain) sequence and its context. As originally analysed: Reference gene primers were amplified, and this amplification served to estimate nucleated cell counts. Method: immunoSEQ multiplex PCR; TCRdb's copy keeps in-frame clones and lacks some. Clonal size and the V and J genes are those of that table, whereas D and trimming came from the DNA. Of about 190,000 clones in the sample, 78% are singletons; the top ten hold approximately 3%. The data were taken from a study of blood T cell repertoires in COVID-19. Study at large: Spain, Italy and the United States supplied samples that represented acute and convalescent COVID-19. The analysed material was cDNA or gDNA that came from T cells, B-cell-depleted T cells, or PBMCs.

The germline gives CDR1 SGHRS, CDR2 YFSETQ. The CDR3 is made up of 15 amino acids. Trimming removed 3 bases at V and 5 bases at J, with 17 bases between. The chain joins TRBV5-1 to TRBJ2-5; D is perhaps TRBD2 (6 bases). The receptor's source is a woman aged 80 or over with active or convalescent COVID-19. Sequencing was carried out using peripheral blood. This CDR3 reads CASSSLPGAGETQYF. The DNA of the CDR3 is TGCGCCAGCAGCTCCCTTCCCGGGGCGGGGGAGACCCAGTACTTC.